A selection of T cell receptor beta chains follows, all from one sample in a study of CD8 T cells in Susac syndrome. TCRdb redid the calling of the immunoSEQ multiplex PCR reads with MiXCR, one entry per CDR3 protein. Of around 190,000 distinct CDR3 sequences detected, 85% to 95% appear once; the ten largest clones hold approximately 0.1%. The sample consisted of CD4+ T cells from PBMCs. The receptors come from a human donor in good health. Each CDR3 is given with its conserved first and last residue. The D gene is left open where the match is weak. Rows may omit the clone size; those that give it use once, few, many or a size class.

clone_size j_call v_call d_call cdr3_nt cdr3_aa
. TRBJ2-5 TRBV6-1 . TGTGCCAGCATATGGGGGAAAGAGACCCAGTACTTC CASIWGKETQYF
. TRBJ1-1 TRBV5-1 TRBD1 TGCGCCAGCAGCGTCTGGGACAGCAGCACTGAAGCTTTCTTT CASSVWDSSTEAFF
once TRBJ2-1 TRBV20-1 . TGCAGTGCCCTAGAGGGAGGACACAATGAGCAGTTCTTC CSALEGGHNEQFF
. TRBJ2-5 TRBV20-1 TRBD2 TGCAGTGCTAGGACTAGCGGGGGACAGACCCAGTACTTC CSARTSGGQTQYF
. TRBJ2-1 TRBV29-1 . TGCAGCGTTGTAGCTACGCTGACCTACAATGAGCAGTTCTTC CSVVATLTYNEQFF
. TRBJ2-2 TRBV7-9 . TGTGCCAGCAGCTTATTGGGTGGAGTTGACACCGGGGAGCTGTTTTTT CASSLLGGVDTGELFF
. TRBJ2-3 TRBV7-9 . TGTGCCAGCAGCTTACCAGACACAAGTCGCTATTTT CASSLPDTSRYF
. TRBJ2-7 TRBV29-1 TRBD1 TGCAGCGTAACCGGGACAGGGGATCCCTACGAGCAGTACTTC CSVTGTGDPYEQYF
. TRBJ2-7 TRBV18 . TGTGCCAGCTCCCTCAGCCCGGGGCCAGGCATCTACGAGCAGTACTTC CASSLSPGPGIYEQYF
. TRBJ2-2 TRBV27 . TGTGCCAGCAGTTCCCTACAGGTCAGGGAGCTGTTTTTT CASSSLQVRELFF
. TRBJ1-1 TRBV30 . TGTGCCTGGAACGGCGGGAACACTGAAGCTTTCTTT CAWNGGNTEAFF
. TRBJ2-2 TRBV5-4 . TGTGCCAGCAGCGCGCCGGACTCAGCGAACACCGGGGAGCTGTTTTTT CASSAPDSANTGELFF
. TRBJ1-2 TRBV24-1 TRBD1 TGTGCCACCAGTGATGGGAGGGGGCGGAATGGCTACACCTTC CATSDGRGRNGYTF
. TRBJ2-1 TRBV20-1 TRBD1 TGCAGTGCCCCCCCGGACAGGCCTAACAATGAGCAGTTCTTC CSAPPDRPNNEQFF
. TRBJ2-6 TRBV11-2 . TGTGCCAGCAGCTTTACAGACTCTGGGGCCAACGTCCTGACTTTC CASSFTDSGANVLTF
. TRBJ2-7 TRBV28 . TGTGCCAGCACGGGGGGCGCCTTTGCCTACGAGCAGTACTTC CASTGGAFAYEQYF
few TRBJ2-1 TRBV7-3 . TGTGCCAGCAGCTTGAGAGGCTCCTACAATGAGCAGTTCTTC CASSLRGSYNEQFF
. TRBJ2-5 TRBV20-1 . TGCAGTGCTAGTTCCGGAGGCACGGAGACCCAGTACTTC CSASSGGTETQYF
. TRBJ2-1 TRBV3-1 . TGTGCCAGCACTGCGGGGAATGAGCAGTTCTTC CASTAGNEQFF
. TRBJ1-2 TRBV4-3 TRBD1 TGCGCCAGCAGCCAAGGAGGACAGGTCTCGGTCGGCTACACCTTC CASSQGGQVSVGYTF
. TRBJ2-3 TRBV20-1 . TGCAGCCAGGGCAGCAGCACAGATACGCAGTATTTT CSQGSSTDTQYF
. TRBJ1-1 TRBV19 . TGTGCCAGTAGTATAGACACCGTGAACACTGAAGCTTTCTTT CASSIDTVNTEAFF
. TRBJ2-1 TRBV4-2 TRBD2 TGTGCCAGCAGCCAAGGGCGGTGGACTAGCGGGAGCTATGAGCAGTTCTTC CASSQGRWTSGSYEQFF
. TRBJ2-3 TRBV24-1 TRBD2 TGTGCCACCGCGAGCGGGGGCAGCACAGATACGCAGTATTTT CATASGGSTDTQYF
. TRBJ2-2 TRBV18 . TGTGCCAGCTCAGCAGAAATGGGCGGGGAGCTGTTTTTT CASSAEMGGELFF
. TRBJ1-1 TRBV5-1 TRBD1 TGCGCCAGCAGCCCCAGTGGAGGGACAGGGTCGTCCACTGAAGCTTTCTTT CASSPSGGTGSSTEAFF
. TRBJ2-3 TRBV5-1 . TGCGCCAGCAGCTTGGATCCGGTGAGCACAGATACGCAGTATTTT CASSLDPVSTDTQYF
. TRBJ2-1 TRBV7-9 . TGTGCCAGCAGCCCCCCCTTCTTC CASSPPFF
. TRBJ1-2 TRBV2 TRBD1 TGTGCCAGCGCCCTTGGACAGGGACCGACGGATGGCTACACCTTC CASALGQGPTDGYTF
. TRBJ1-4 TRBV18 . TGTGCCAGCTCCCCATCCGGGGGTGCGGCAGAAAAACTGTTTTTT CASSPSGGAAEKLFF
once TRBJ2-1 TRBV27 . TGTGCCAGCAGTTTAAGGGCCAATGAGCAGTTCTTC CASSLRANEQFF
. TRBJ1-2 TRBV29-1 TRBD1 TGCAGTGCTCAGGGGGGCGGCTACACCTTC CSAQGGGYTF